This T cell receptor (beta chain) originates from a study of cytomegalovirus exposure and HLA in healthy donors. Nominally healthy donors were sampled, though unrecorded immune exposures were likely. The CDR3 has 18 residues. V dropped 4 bases and J dropped 1 base, with 21 bases sitting between them. The germline gives CDR1 LGHNA, CDR2 YSLEER. Both 60 Vbeta primers and 13 Jbeta primers went into the PCR. TCRdb's copy holds only in-frame clones and misses some; the assay was immunoSEQ multiplex PCR. Here the sample spans 90,000 to 150,000 clones, about three quarters being singletons. The chain employs TRBV4-3 and TRBJ2-3; D is possibly TRBD2 (7 bases). Sequenced material: PBMCs. The receptor was derived from a woman aged 25 to 39 in good health and CMV-seropositive. The CDR3 loop reads CASSRGGRGGLGTDTQYF. The CDR3 DNA sequence: TGCGCCAGCAGCCGAGGGGGGCGCGGGGGCTTAGGCACAGATACGCAGTATTTT.